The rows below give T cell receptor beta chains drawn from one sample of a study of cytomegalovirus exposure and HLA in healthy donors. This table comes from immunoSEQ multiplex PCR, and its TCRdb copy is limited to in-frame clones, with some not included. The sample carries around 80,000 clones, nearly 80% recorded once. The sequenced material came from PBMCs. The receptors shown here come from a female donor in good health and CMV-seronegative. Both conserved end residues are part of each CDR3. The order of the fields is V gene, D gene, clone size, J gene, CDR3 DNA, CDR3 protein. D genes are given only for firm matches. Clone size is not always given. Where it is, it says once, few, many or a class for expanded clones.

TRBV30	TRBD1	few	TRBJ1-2	TGTGCCTGGACACACCCGGGACAGGGACATGGCTACACCTTC	CAWTHPGQGHGYTF
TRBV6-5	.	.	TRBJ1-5	TGTGCCAGCACCAAAAATCCGGGGAGCAATCAGCCCCAGCATTTT	CASTKNPGSNQPQHF
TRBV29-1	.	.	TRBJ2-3	TGCAGCGGCCAACTGCCAGGCCGCACAGATACGCAGTATTTT	CSGQLPGRTDTQYF
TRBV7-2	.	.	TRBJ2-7	TGTGCCAGCAGCTTCTCCTACGAGCAGTACTTC	CASSFSYEQYF
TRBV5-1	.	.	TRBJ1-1	TGCGCCAGCAGCTTGGATGCAGGCCGGGGTACTGAAGCTTTCTTT	CASSLDAGRGTEAFF
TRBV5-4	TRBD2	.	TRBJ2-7	TGTGCCAGCAGCTTGCCGGCTAGCGGGAACTACGAGCAGTACTTC	CASSLPASGNYEQYF
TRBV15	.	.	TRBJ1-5	TGTGCCACCAGCATAGCGGTGAGCAATCAGCCCCAGCATTTT	CATSIAVSNQPQHF
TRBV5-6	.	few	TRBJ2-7	TGTGCCAGCAGCTCCCTCCGAGAGGCTGGCGAGCAGTACTTC	CASSSLREAGEQYF
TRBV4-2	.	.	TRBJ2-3	TGTGCCAGCAGCCAAGTCAGTAGCACAGATACGCAGTATTTT	CASSQVSSTDTQYF
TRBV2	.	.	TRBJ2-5	TGTGCCAGCGCCTGGCTGGGGACTGGGTACTTC	CASAWLGTGYF
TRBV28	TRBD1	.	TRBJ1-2	TGTGCCAGCAGCCGACAGGGAGCGGACTATGGCTACACCTTC	CASSRQGADYGYTF
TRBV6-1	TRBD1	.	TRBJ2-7	TGTGCCAGCAGTGAAGTGGGACAGACCTACGAGCAGTACTTC	CASSEVGQTYEQYF
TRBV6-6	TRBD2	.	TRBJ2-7	TGTGCCAGCAGTTACCCTCTAGCGGGAGGACCCTACGAGCAGTACTTC	CASSYPLAGGPYEQYF
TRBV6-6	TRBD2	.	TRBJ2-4	TGTGCCAGCAGCCCCGGGCGGGGGGCCAAAAACATTCAGTACTTC	CASSPGRGAKNIQYF
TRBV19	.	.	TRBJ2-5	TGTGCCAGTAGTCCGGGCAGGGCGCTCCAAGAGACCCAGTACTTC	CASSPGRALQETQYF
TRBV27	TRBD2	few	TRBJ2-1	TGTGCCAGCAGTTACCTTGCGGGACTAGCGGGAGTGAGGTGGCCCAATGAGCAGTTCTTC	CASSYLAGLAGVRWPNEQFF
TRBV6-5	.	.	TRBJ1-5	TGTGCCAGCAGTCAGAGGGCGGGTCAGCCCCAGCATTTT	CASSQRAGQPQHF
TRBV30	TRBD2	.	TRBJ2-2	TGTGCCTGGAGTGGGCTAGCGGGGGGGCGGACCGGGGAGCTGTTTTTT	CAWSGLAGGRTGELFF
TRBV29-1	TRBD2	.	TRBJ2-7	TGCAGCGTTGTTCCTAGCGGGAACTACGAGCAGTACTTC	CSVVPSGNYEQYF
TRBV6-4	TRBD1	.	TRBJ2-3	TGTGCCAGCAGTGACTTGCCGGGACAGGGTTCCGCTACGCAGTATTTT	CASSDLPGQGSATQYF
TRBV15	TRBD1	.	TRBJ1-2	TGTGCCACCAGCAGGGCCACAGGGGGCGTTGATGGCTACACCTTC	CATSRATGGVDGYTF
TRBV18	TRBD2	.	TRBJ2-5	TGTGCCAGCTCACCGCGGGCTAGCGGGGGGGCGTACCAAGAGACCCAGTACTTC	CASSPRASGGAYQETQYF
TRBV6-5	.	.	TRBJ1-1	TGTGCCAGCAGAACCATGCTGCTGGGAGGTACTGAAGCTTTCTTT	CASRTMLLGGTEAFF
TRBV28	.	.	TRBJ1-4	TGTGCCAGCACCCATTGGGGGGGTGGGCGTGTTGAAAAACTGTTTTTT	CASTHWGGGRVEKLFF
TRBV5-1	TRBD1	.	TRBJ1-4	TGCGCCAGCAGCTTTGCAGGGGGGAGTAATGAAAAACTGTTTTTT	CASSFAGGSNEKLFF